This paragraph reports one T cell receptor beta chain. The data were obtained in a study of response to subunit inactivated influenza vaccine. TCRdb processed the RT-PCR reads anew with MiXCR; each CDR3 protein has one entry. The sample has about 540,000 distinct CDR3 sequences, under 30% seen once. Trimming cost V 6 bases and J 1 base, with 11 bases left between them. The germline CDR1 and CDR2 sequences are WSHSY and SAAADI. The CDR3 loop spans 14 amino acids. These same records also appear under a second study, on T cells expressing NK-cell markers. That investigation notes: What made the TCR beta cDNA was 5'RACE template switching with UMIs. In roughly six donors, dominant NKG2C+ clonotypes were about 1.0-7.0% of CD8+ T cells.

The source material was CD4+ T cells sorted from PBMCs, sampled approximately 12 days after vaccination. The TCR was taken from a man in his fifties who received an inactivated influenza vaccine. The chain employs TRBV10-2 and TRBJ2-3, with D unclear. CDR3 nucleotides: TGCGCCAGCAGACTCCAAGGGCGCACAGATACGCAGTATTTT. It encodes CASRLQGRTDTQYF.